Below, 23 T cell receptor beta chains from the same sample are listed, as sequenced in a study of response to subunit inactivated influenza vaccine. Each CDR3 protein gets one entry after TCRdb re-called the RT-PCR reads with MiXCR. This table holds over 650,000 distinct CDR3 sequences, around 20% found once. This sample comprised PBMCs from blood, obtained 4 to 6 days after vaccination. These receptors were obtained from a man aged 50-60 years who received an inactivated influenza vaccine.

This clonotype came up a few times. The chain couples TRBV7-9 to TRBJ1-4; D unresolved. The CDR3 length is 13 residues. Germline lookup yields CDR1 SEHNR and CDR2 FQNEAQ (reference sequence). V lost 5 bases and J lost 8, with 12 bases in between. The CDR3 reads CASSPGLFEKLFF. CDR3 DNA: TGTGCCAGCAGCCCCGGACTGTTCGAAAAACTGTTTTTT.

This clonotype has a handful of counts. This rearrangement joins TRBV20-1 to TRBJ2-7; the match to TRBD1 covers 7 bases. V gave up 3 bases and J gave up 4 bases; unmatched junction bases: 15. The CDR3 loop spans 16 amino acids. Germline V gene data show CDR1 as DFQATT and CDR2 as SNEGSKA (reference sequence). The CDR3 nucleotides read TGCAGTGCTAGTGCCTTCGGGGACAGAGGCTTATACGAGCAGTACTTC. It translates to CSASAFGDRGLYEQYF.

This clonotype was detected only a few times. V is TRBV7-8 and J is TRBJ2-5; TRBD2 matches 7 bases. The junction had 11 bases not matched to a gene; V was cut back by 7 bases and J by 0 bases. The CDR3 is 16 residues long. Germline V gene sequence: CDR1 SGHVS, CDR2 FQNEAQ. This CDR3 is CASTRRRGIYQETQYF. In nucleotides, the CDR3 is TGTGCCAGCACCCGTCGGCGGGGGATTTACCAAGAGACCCAGTACTTC.

In this sample, this clonotype turned up many times. The V call is TRBV7-9, the J call TRBJ2-7; 11 bases fit TRBD2. V lost 1 base and J lost 5; bases outside the gene matches: 4. This CDR3 contains 15 residues. Germline CDR1 and CDR2: SEHNR and FQNEAQ (reference sequence). CDR3 sequence reads: CASSLEGLAANEQYF. The CDR3 bases are TGTGCCAGCAGCTTAGAGGGACTAGCGGCTAACGAGCAGTACTTC.

This clonotype was counted a few times. The genes are TRBV29-1 and TRBJ2-1, with D perhaps matching TRBD1 (6 bases). The CDR3 is made up of 12 amino acids. The V end was cut by 3 bases, the J end by 7 bases, with 10 bases between. CDR1 SQVTM and CDR2 ANQGSEA come from the germline V gene. CDR3 amino acids: CSVEQGFNEQFF. The CDR3, as DNA: TGCAGCGTTGAGCAGGGGTTTAATGAGCAGTTCTTC.

This clonotype showed up just a few times. The rearrangement links TRBV4-3 to TRBJ2-2, with no clear D. Trimming removed 0 bases at V and 6 bases at J, with 8 bases between. This CDR3 has 14 residues. The germline gives CDR1 LGHNA, CDR2 YSLEER. The CDR3 sequence is CASSQDLGSGELFF. The CDR3 DNA is TGCGCCAGCAGCCAAGACCTAGGTTCCGGGGAGCTGTTTTTT.

The chain's CDR3 is CASSYDFNGAFF. CDR3 DNA: TGTGCCAGCAGTTACGATTTTAATGGAGCTTTCTTT. This chain links TRBV6-2 or TRBV6-3 with TRBJ1-1; no clear D. The CDR3 extends over 12 amino acids. Germline V lookup: CDR1 MNHEY, CDR2 SVGEGT. The V gene lost 2 bases and the J gene lost 10 bases, with 11 bases spanning the gap.

This clonotype was seen just once. The chain recombines TRBV14 with TRBJ2-3; weak D call: TRBD2 (5 bases). Per germline, CDR1 SGHDN and CDR2 FVKESK. V dropped 0 bases and J dropped 0 bases, with 25 bases sitting between them. The CDR3 covers 21 residues. The CDR3: CASSQESRPSRFFFSTDTQYF. CDR3 coding DNA: TGTGCCAGCAGCCAAGAGTCGAGGCCTAGCCGATTTTTTTTTAGCACAGATACGCAGTATTTT.

The V gene is TRBV4-1, the J gene TRBJ2-5, with a tentative D call TRBD2 (5 bases). Germline V lookup: CDR1 MGHRA, CDR2 YSYEKL. Trimming took off 5 bases at V and 2 bases at J, with 27 bases between the two ends. The CDR3 runs to 19 residues. CDR3 nucleotides: TGCGCCAGCAGCTCCTCCAGTTGGGAGTTCCTAGAAAAACAAGAGACCCAGTACTTC. Amino acids: CASSSSSWEFLEKQETQYF.

This clonotype was seen a few times. The V and J genes are TRBV9 and TRBJ2-3; D may be TRBD2 (5 bases). The CDR3 consists of 14 residues. Trimming pared 3 bases from V and 7 bases from J, leaving 15 bases between. CDR1 SGDLS and CDR2 YYNGEE come from the germline V gene. DNA of the CDR3: TGTGCCAGCAGCGCAGAGGGCCCTGGGAATACGCAGTATTTT. This translates into CASSAEGPGNTQYF.

This clonotype appeared a few times. The genes are TRBV29-1 and TRBJ2-1, with 10 bases lining up with TRBD1. The CDR3 has 16 amino acids. The ends lost 6 bases at V and 7 bases at J; junction bases unmatched: 15. Germline loops: CDR1 SQVTM, CDR2 ANQGSEA. This CDR3 is CSVPLTGTGVRNEQFF. The DNA of the CDR3 is TGCAGCGTCCCGTTGACCGGGACAGGGGTTCGGAATGAGCAGTTCTTC.

The chain has TRBV4-3 and TRBJ2-7; tentative D call: TRBD1 (6 bases). Germline CDR1 LGHNA, CDR2 YSLEER. The CDR3 spans 16 residues. Trimming pared 2 bases from V and 6 bases from J, leaving 20 bases between. Written as DNA, the CDR3 is TGCGCCAGCAGCCAATCCTCAGGGGAAGTGCCCCGCGAGCAGTACTTC. This encodes CASSQSSGEVPREQYF.

Ten or more counts support this clonotype. The chain employs TRBV29-1 and TRBJ2-3; 7 bases fit TRBD2. J gave up 0 bases and V 6 bases, and 9 bases lay outside the gene matches. There are 15 residues in the CDR3. The germline V gene has CDR1 SQVTM and CDR2 ANQGSEA. CDR3 nucleotides: TGCAGCGTCTGTCTAGCCGGGAGGAGCACAGATACGCAGTATTTT. Translated, it gives CSVCLAGRSTDTQYF.

This sequence joins TRBV20-1 and TRBJ2-5; D perhaps matches TRBD2 (6 bases). The CDR3 is 14 amino acids. Germline V CDR1 and CDR2: DFQATT, SNEGSKA (reference sequence). V lost 6 bases and J lost 1, with 15 bases in between. The DNA for the CDR3 is TGCAGTGCCCGGGCGGTGGAGGGCCAAGAGACCCAGTACTTC. This translates into CSARAVEGQETQYF.

With regard to this clonotype: The junction does not match germline at one end; this may be a read error. The rearrangement uses TRBV20-1 and TRBJ1-5, with D possibly TRBD1 on 6 matching bases. Germline V lookup: CDR1 DFQATT, CDR2 SNEGSKA (reference sequence). The CDR3 covers 15 residues. The CDR3 DNA reads TGCACTGCTAAAAATACAGGGCTTAGCAATCAGCCCCAGCATTTT. Protein: CTAKNTGLSNQPQHF.

The chain has TRBV25-1 and TRBJ2-3; D ambiguous. The CDR3 has 11 amino acids. Germline loops: CDR1 MGHDK, CDR2 SYGVNS. Between the trimmed V and J ends, which lost 7 bases and 6 bases, there was a span of 8 bases. The CDR3 protein is CASIRGDTQYF. CDR3 coding DNA: TGTGCCAGCATTCGCGGCGATACGCAGTATTTT.

This clonotype showed up just a few times. This rearrangement joins TRBV12-3 or TRBV12-4 to TRBJ1-5; TRBD1 is a possible D gene (6 bases). Deletions cut 3 bases from V and 0 bases from J, with 9 bases between. This CDR3 is 15 amino acids long. CDR3 nucleotide sequence: TGTGCCAGCAGTTTTCTACAGGGTAGCAATCAGCCCCAGCATTTT. Protein product: CASSFLQGSNQPQHF.

V gene TRBV4-3 combines with J gene TRBJ2-7; the D gene could be TRBD1 or TRBD2 (5 bases each). Germline-derived CDR1 and CDR2 are LGHNA and YSLEER. V lost 0 bases and J lost 6, with 12 bases in between. CDR3 length equals 14 residues. In DNA form, the CDR3 reads TGCGCCAGCAGCCAAGATGCAGGGAGAGGCGAGCAGTACTTC. Translating it yields CASSQDAGRGEQYF.

The genes are TRBV6-1 and TRBJ2-1; 8 bases align to TRBD2. The V segment lost 7 bases and the J segment 0 bases; nucleotides outside the gene matches: 5. The CDR3 extends over 15 amino acids. Looked up from germline, CDR1 is MNHNS and CDR2 is SASEGT. The CDR3 loop is CASIKSGSSYNEQFF. The CDR3 DNA reads TGTGCCAGCATCAAGAGCGGGAGCTCCTACAATGAGCAGTTCTTC.

As to this clonotype: This may come from a read error, since a much larger clone is one base off. The J gene is TRBJ2-7, the V gene TRBV6-2 or TRBV6-3; D gene unclear. Germline assignment: CDR1 MNHEY and CDR2 SVGEGT. The CDR3 has 11 residues. V lost 6 bases to trimming and J lost 2 bases, with 5 bases between them. The CDR3 coding sequence is TGTGCCAGCAGAACCCCCTACGAGCAGTACTTC. It encodes CASRTPYEQYF.

The chain recombines TRBV6-2 or TRBV6-3 with TRBJ2-3, with 8 bases aligning to TRBD1. CDR1 and CDR2 from the germline V gene are MNHEY and SVGEGT. The CDR3 is 17 residues long. The V and J ends lost 0 bases and 2 bases, in that order; junction bases with no gene match: 7. The CDR3 loop reads CASSYSRGPRSTDTQYF. Here the CDR3 DNA reads TGTGCCAGCAGTTACTCCAGGGGGCCCCGATCCACAGATACGCAGTATTTT.

The chain has TRBV4-3 and TRBJ1-6, with D perhaps matching TRBD1 (6 bases). This CDR3 comprises 16 residues. The V and J ends lost 0 bases and 7 bases respectively, with 13 bases between them. Germline-derived CDR1 and CDR2 are LGHNA and YSLEER. CDR3: CASSQDPDSTNSPLHF. Here the CDR3 DNA reads TGCGCCAGCAGCCAAGATCCGGACAGTACAAATTCACCCCTCCACTTT.

This CDR3 is CASSYQVPTEAFF. CDR3 coding DNA: TGCGCCAGCAGCTACCAGGTGCCCACTGAAGCTTTCTTT. The chain links TRBV4-1 to TRBJ1-1; no clear D. V gave up 5 bases and J gave up 4 bases, with 11 bases separating them. CDR3 length: 13 residues. The germline CDR1 and CDR2 sequences are MGHRA and YSYEKL.